This T cell receptor beta chain is from a study of cytomegalovirus exposure and HLA in healthy donors. Whole-study results and caveats: The authors listed roughly 150 TCR beta chains as cytomegalovirus-associated. The presence/absence work took it that sequencing depth was about the same across donors.

After removal of 4 bases from V and 4 bases from J, the junction contained 12 bases not matched to a gene. Germline values: CDR1 SEHNR, CDR2 FQNEAQ (reference sequence). The CDR3 length is 17 residues. Comments on this clone: Its cognate antigen is unknown.

The PCR was carried out with 60 Vbeta primers and 13 Jbeta primers. Only in-frame clones appear in the TCRdb table, and some are missing; sequencing was by immunoSEQ multiplex PCR. The table shows about 240,000 clones, with 82% occurring only once. The V gene is TRBV7-9, the J gene TRBJ2-1; 8 bases fit TRBD2. The sequence was obtained from a woman aged 40 to 50 in good health and CMV-seropositive. Sequencing was done on a sample of PBMCs. CDR3: CASSYSGDTTNYNEQFF. The CDR3 DNA sequence: TGTGCCAGCAGCTATAGCGGGGACACAACCAATTACAATGAGCAGTTCTTC.